This TCR beta chain was sequenced during a study of shared clonotypes between healthy human individuals (dated by TCRdb to the early 2020s). About the full investigation: A few men and two women, aged 18 to 49 years, made up the cohort. Per donor, three plates each were used for CD4 naive and CD4 memory, two for CD8 naive, and one for CD8 memory. To estimate repertoire size and how much clonotypes are shared between individuals, the study performed deep sequencing of blood TCR repertoires from about five healthy adults. Different laboratories and diverse techniques were used to prepare libraries and sequence TCR repertoires, to increase sequencing depth and limit assay-specific biases. Between about 0.9 and 10 billion PBMCs per donor were obtained by leukapheresis. Study-wide findings and limitations: Based on pairwise subsampling, the degree of clonotype sharing among donors was expected to be affected by sequencing depth. Naive subsets generally had larger estimated clonotype richness than memory subsets. Even with the large sequencing depth, rarefaction of the sorted-subset datasets indicated that sequencing was incomplete. Sampling was restricted to blood, and TCR repertoires in tissue are likely to differ from TCR repertoires in blood. Because the study included a small number of donors, the genetic and exposure-history diversity represented was limited. Compared with non-shared clonotypes, clonotypes shared by all four sorted-subset donors had higher generation probabilities. When a few donors were compared, the shared fraction of clonotypes was around 4.6% for naive CD4, roughly 3.4% for naive CD8, 2% to 2.5% for memory CD4, and around 0.4% for memory CD8.

For the CD8 naive samples, CD45RO-negative cells were positively selected for CCR7, yielding a CD45RA+CCR7+ population from which TemRA cells were excluded. Donors were healthy HIV-negative adults with no recently reported acute infections or vaccinations. Every donor was a Caucasian adult living in Nashville, Tennessee, USA. Blood was obtained by leukapheresis, after which PBMCs were separated by Ficoll-Histopaque density gradient centrifugation and cryopreserved in liquid nitrogen vapor phase. Purity and quantity of every magnetically sorted T cell population were checked by analytical flow cytometry. From each sorted fraction, genomic DNA was isolated and quantified by UV absorbance on a Nanodrop 2000c. V is pared back by 5 bases and J by 0 bases, with 12 bases lying between the germline termini. As encoded in the germline V gene (reference sequence), CDR1 is LNHDA while CDR2 is SQIVND. The CDR3 holds 15 amino acids from the cysteine to the phenylalanine. Only the CDR3 DNA is retained, 45 bases long and in frame from the first base.

TCR CDR3 regions were amplified from genomic DNA by multiplex PCR using the deep immunoSEQ assay. Extracted genomic DNA from each cell subset was distributed evenly across all wells of several immunoSEQ 96-well plates, and each plate was treated as a replicate. For sorted subsets, approximately 200 ng of genomic DNA, equivalent to roughly 33,000 T cell genomes, went into each replicate PCR. Purified libraries were quantified with a Qubit 3.0 fluorometer, sized on a Bioanalyzer 2100, and re-quantified with the KAPA Library Quantification kit. Every immunoSEQ 96-well plate was sequenced on a dedicated single-read 150-cycle Illumina NextSeq 550 flow cell. The study's own analysis went as follows. Because the immunoSEQ output held only junctional sequences and lacked quality scores, the filtering could not match the filtering applied to full-length reads. Sequences were annotated with PyIR, a Python wrapper for IgBLAST v1.9, and V/J genes and CDR3 were assigned using IMGT germline references. Reads were filtered out if the reads had weak V/J assignments (E-value above 1e-6), no CDR3, stop codons, out-of-frame junctions, or ambiguous translated residues. V3J clonotypes were defined by identical inferred V gene, J gene, and CDR3 amino acid sequence. Percentage overlap between repertoires was calculated by dividing the number of shared unique clonotypes by the size of the smaller repertoire. Repertoire richness was assessed with RTK rarefaction, the Chao1 estimator, and Recon v2.1 estimates of unobserved clonotypes. Generation probabilities for all TCRbeta clonotypes obtained by the gDNA method from a handful of donors were computed using OLGA. Here the immuneACCESS table is served through TCRdb, limited to in-frame sequences with V and J called. Missing clones are a known gap in these copies; in checked studies unresolved V genes cover under half, and the rest lacks a known reason. Clone size and V and J calls were adopted from that table, with D and trimming inferred from the DNA. Present in this sample are about 2.2 million clones, roughly 95% of which were seen just once. Of the sample, more than 1.5% falls within the top ten clones.

Remarks on this clone: No cognate antigen has been identified for it. Within one base of it there is no much larger clone, and no base qualities were kept.

The receptor comes from a man aged 18 to 35 in good health. Some clones in this sample may be carry-over from other donors' samples. The sequenced material came from naive CD8+ T cells from PBMCs. The cell subset or site label of this sample denotes: CD45RA+CCR7+. The chain links TRBV19 with TRBJ2-3; the D gene remains uncertain. The encoded CDR3 is CASSHGLSSTDTQYF. The nucleotide sequence is TGTGCCAGTAGTCACGGGCTGAGTAGCACAGATACGCAGTATTTT. With the rest looked up from the reference TRBV19 and TRBJ2-3 genes rather than sequenced, the full variable domain is DGGITQSPKYLFRKEGQNVTLSCEQNLNHDAMYWYRQDPGQGLRLIYYSQIVNDFQKGDIAEGYSVSREKKESFPLTVTSAQKNPTAFYLCASSHGLSSTDTQYFGPGTRLTVL.